The next 10 T cell receptor beta chains were all read from a single sample in a study of cytomegalovirus exposure and HLA in healthy donors (dated by TCRdb to 2017 to 2019). The library was built by means of the immunoSEQ multiplex PCR assay. For the multiplex PCR, a mixture combining 60 forward primers for TCR Vbeta segments and 13 reverse primers for TCR Jbeta segments was used. The source is immuneACCESS, and TCRdb retained only in-frame sequences with V and J called. Part of the clones is not carried over; for the studies checked, unresolved V genes explain less than half of this, and the remainder is unexplained. Within this sample are around 140,000 clones, with 75% to 90% of them counted one time only. The ten largest clonotypes hold under 6% of the sample. Input material: PBMCs. These receptor sequences come from a man aged 35-49 years in good health and CMV-seronegative.

The chain links TRBV19 to TRBJ1-5; D perhaps matches TRBD1 (6 bases). V shed 6 bases and J shed 4 bases, with 16 bases lying between them. The CDR3 loop spans 15 amino acids. The V gene's germline CDR1 is LNHDA and CDR2 SQIVND (reference sequence). CDR3 protein: CASSTQGVRNQPQHF. For the CDR3, the DNA is TGTGCCAGTAGCACACAGGGCGTGAGGAATCAGCCCCAGCATTTT.

The rearrangement joins TRBV7-8 to TRBJ2-7; no definite D call. Between the trimmed V and J ends, which lost 1 base and 0 bases, there was a span of 10 bases. Germline loops: CDR1 SGHVS, CDR2 FQNEAQ. The CDR3 is made up of 15 amino acids. CDR3 nucleotide sequence: TGTGCCAGCAGCTTAGAAAAAGCTCCCTCCTACGAGCAGTACTTC. Amino acids: CASSLEKAPSYEQYF.

This clone was counted a single time. The chain carries TRBV6-5 and TRBJ2-1, with a possible D match to TRBD2 (6 bases). The CDR3 extends over 15 amino acids. Deletions cut 4 bases from V and 2 bases from J, with 12 bases between. Germline V gene lookup returns CDR1 MNHEY and CDR2 SVGAGI. CDR3 region: CASSSRGGTYNEQFF. The CDR3 DNA sequence: TGTGCCAGCAGTTCCCGGGGCGGGACCTACAATGAGCAGTTCTTC.

This clone has only one observation. V usage is TRBV5-6 and J usage is TRBJ2-1; 7 positions match TRBD2. V trimming: 6 bases; J trimming: 0 bases; junction bases outside the gene matches: 9. Germline V gene data show CDR1 as SGHDT and CDR2 as YYEEEE. The CDR3 runs to 16 residues. The CDR3 here is CASTLSGESSYNEQFF. As DNA, the CDR3 is TGTGCCAGCACCCTGAGCGGGGAGAGCTCCTACAATGAGCAGTTCTTC.

The chain recombines TRBV9 with TRBJ2-5; no clear D. CDR1 is SGDLS, CDR2 YYNGEE, per germline. This CDR3 is built from 13 residues. V was pared by 0 bases and J by 2 bases, with 5 bases between. The CDR3 DNA reads TGTGCCAGCAGCGTAGCCCAGCAAGAGACCCAGTACTTC. This gives the protein CASSVAQQETQYF.

The chain has TRBV4-3 and TRBJ2-5; 8 bases line up with TRBD1. The assigned J gene may be wrong: the sequence end matches TRBJ2-7 better. The CDR3 is made up of 13 amino acids. CDR1 is LGHNA and CDR2 is YSLEER in the germline V gene. The CDR3 DNA reads as TGCGCCAGCAGTCCTGACAGGGGCTACGAGCAGTACTTC. This translates into CASSPDRGYEQYF.

A word on this clone: The junction shows a germline mismatch at one end, possibly a read error. The chain couples TRBV7-7 to TRBJ2-1, with TRBD2 identical over 12 bases. The CDR3 sequence is 15 residues long. CDR1 SSHAT and CDR2 FNYEAQ come from the germline V gene (reference sequence). The CDR3 nucleotides read TGTGCTAGCAGCATCAGACTAGCGGGGGACAATGAGCAGTTCTTC. Translated, it gives CASSIRLAGDNEQFF.

This clone has only a few counts. The rearrangement joins TRBV5-1 to TRBJ1-3; maybe TRBD1 (5 bases). Germline values: CDR1 SGHRS, CDR2 YFSETQ. The CDR3 extends over 15 amino acids. V was trimmed by 3 bases and J by 0 bases, leaving 10 bases between them. The CDR3, as DNA: TGCGCCAGCAGCTCAACAGGCGACTCTGGAAACACCATATATTTT. This encodes CASSSTGDSGNTIYF.

The rearrangement links TRBV7-2 to TRBJ2-7; TRBD2 matches 8 bases. Per the germline V gene, CDR1 is SGHTA and CDR2 is FQGNSA. J gave up 7 bases and V 4 bases, and 9 bases lay outside the gene matches. This CDR3 has 14 amino acids. The chain's CDR3 is CASSYHAGGGEQYF. The CDR3 DNA follows: TGTGCCAGCAGCTACCACGCGGGGGGTGGAGAGCAGTACTTC.

Comments on this clone: The junction does not match germline at one end; this may be a read error. This chain uses TRBV28 with TRBJ1-2; 10 bases align to TRBD1. This CDR3 region has 16 residues. Per the germline V gene, CDR1 is MDHEN and CDR2 is SYDVKM. The CDR3 DNA follows: TGTGCCAGCAGGCAGCACCGGGACAGGGGAAACTATGGCTACCCCTTC. Translating it yields CASRQHRDRGNYGYPF.